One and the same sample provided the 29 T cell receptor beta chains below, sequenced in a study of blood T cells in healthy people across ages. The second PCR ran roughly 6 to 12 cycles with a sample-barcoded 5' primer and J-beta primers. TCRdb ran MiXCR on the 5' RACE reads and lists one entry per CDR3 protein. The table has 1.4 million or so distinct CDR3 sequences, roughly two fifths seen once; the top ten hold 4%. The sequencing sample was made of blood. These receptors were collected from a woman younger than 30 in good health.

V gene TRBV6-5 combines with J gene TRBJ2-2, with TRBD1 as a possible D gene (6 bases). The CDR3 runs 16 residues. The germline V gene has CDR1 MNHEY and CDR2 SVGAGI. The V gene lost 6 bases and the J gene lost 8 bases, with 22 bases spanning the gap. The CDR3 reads CASRDDRKLTPGELFF. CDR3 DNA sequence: TGTGCCAGCAGGGACGACAGGAAACTTACACCGGGGGAGCTGTTTTTT.

The CDR3 DNA follows: TGTGCCAGCAGGAAGACAGGGATCACCTACGAGCAGTACTTC. Amino acids: CASRKTGITYEQYF. V gene TRBV27 combines with J gene TRBJ2-7; 7 nucleotides agree with TRBD1. The J segment lost 2 bases and the V segment lost 6 bases, leaving 7 bases of the junction unmatched. Germline CDR1 is MNHEY and CDR2 is SMNVEV (reference sequence). This CDR3 contains 14 residues.

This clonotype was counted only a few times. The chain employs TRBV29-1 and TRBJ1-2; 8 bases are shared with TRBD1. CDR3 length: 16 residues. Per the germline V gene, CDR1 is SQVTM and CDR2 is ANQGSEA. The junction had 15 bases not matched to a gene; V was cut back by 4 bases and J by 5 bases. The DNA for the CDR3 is TGCAGCGTTGCCGGGACAGGTGGCAGTAGGGTTTATGGCTACACCTTC. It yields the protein CSVAGTGGSRVYGYTF.

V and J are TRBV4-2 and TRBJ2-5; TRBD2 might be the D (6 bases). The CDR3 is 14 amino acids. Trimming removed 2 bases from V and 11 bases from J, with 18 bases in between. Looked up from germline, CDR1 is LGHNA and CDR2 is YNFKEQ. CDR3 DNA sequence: TGTGCCAGCAGCCAAAGGAGGGGCTACAATGAGCAGTACTTC. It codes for CASSQRRGYNEQYF.

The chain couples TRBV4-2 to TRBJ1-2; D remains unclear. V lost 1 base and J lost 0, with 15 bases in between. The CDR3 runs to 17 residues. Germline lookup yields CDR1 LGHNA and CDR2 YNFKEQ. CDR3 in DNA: TGTGCCAGCAGCCAAGCTATACAGTCCTCAGCTAACTATGGCTACACCTTC. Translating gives CASSQAIQSSANYGYTF.

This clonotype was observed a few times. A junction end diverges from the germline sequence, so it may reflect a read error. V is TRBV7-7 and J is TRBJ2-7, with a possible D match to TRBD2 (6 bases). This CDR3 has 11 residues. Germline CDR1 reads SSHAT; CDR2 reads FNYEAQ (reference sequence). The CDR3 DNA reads TGTGCTAGCAGCTTTTCGGGAGTCCAGTACTTC. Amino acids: CASSFSGVQYF. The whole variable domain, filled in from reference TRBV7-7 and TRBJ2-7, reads GAGVSQSPRYKVTKRGQDVTLRCDPISSHATLYWYQQALGQGPEFLTYFNYEAQPDKSGLPSDRFSAERPEGSISTLTIQRTEQRDSAMYRCASSFSGVQYFGPGTRLTVT.

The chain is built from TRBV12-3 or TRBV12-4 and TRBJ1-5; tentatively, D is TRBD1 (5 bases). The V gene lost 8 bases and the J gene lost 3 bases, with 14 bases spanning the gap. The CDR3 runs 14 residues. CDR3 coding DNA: TGTGCCAGCCGCCCGGGGGGAATCAATCAGCCCCAGCATTTT. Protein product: CASRPGGINQPQHF.

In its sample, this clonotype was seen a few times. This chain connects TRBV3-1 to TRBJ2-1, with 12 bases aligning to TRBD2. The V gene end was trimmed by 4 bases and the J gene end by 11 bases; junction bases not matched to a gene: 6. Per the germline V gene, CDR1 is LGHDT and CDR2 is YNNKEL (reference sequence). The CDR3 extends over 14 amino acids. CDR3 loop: CASSPGLAGNKQFF. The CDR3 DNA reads TGTGCCAGCAGCCCCGGACTAGCGGGAAATAAGCAGTTCTTC.

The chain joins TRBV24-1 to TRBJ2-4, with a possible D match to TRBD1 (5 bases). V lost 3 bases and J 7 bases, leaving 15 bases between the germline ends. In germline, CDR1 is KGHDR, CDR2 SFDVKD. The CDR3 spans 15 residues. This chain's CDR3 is CATSDVRAGRNIQYF. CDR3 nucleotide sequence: TGTGCCACCAGTGATGTCCGCGCAGGGCGGAACATTCAGTACTTC.

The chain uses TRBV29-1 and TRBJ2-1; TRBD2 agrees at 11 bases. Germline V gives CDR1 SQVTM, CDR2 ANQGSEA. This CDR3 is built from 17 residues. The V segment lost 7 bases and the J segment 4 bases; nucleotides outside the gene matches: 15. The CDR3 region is CSGVGLAGSQGYNEQFF. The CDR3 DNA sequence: TGCAGCGGTGTCGGACTAGCGGGCTCCCAAGGGTACAATGAGCAGTTCTTC.

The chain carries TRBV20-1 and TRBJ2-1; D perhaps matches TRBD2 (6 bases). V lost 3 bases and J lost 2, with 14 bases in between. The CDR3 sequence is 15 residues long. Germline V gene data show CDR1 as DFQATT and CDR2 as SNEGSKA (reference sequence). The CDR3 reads CSASALSGAYNEQFF. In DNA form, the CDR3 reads TGCAGTGCTAGTGCTCTATCGGGAGCCTACAATGAGCAGTTCTTC.

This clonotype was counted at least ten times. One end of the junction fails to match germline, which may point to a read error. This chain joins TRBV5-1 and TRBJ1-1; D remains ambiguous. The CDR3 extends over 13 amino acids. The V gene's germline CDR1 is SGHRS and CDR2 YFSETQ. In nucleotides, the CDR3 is TGTGCCAGCAGCTTAGTGGTGAACACTGAAGCTTTCTTT. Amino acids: CASSLVVNTEAFF.

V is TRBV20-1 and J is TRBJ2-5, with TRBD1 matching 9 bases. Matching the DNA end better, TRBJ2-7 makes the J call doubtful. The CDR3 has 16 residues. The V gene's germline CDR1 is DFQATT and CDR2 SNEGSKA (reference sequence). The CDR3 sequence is CSARDGGQGKYDEQYF. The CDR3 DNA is TGCAGTGCTAGAGATGGGGGACAGGGAAAGTATGACGAGCAGTACTTC.

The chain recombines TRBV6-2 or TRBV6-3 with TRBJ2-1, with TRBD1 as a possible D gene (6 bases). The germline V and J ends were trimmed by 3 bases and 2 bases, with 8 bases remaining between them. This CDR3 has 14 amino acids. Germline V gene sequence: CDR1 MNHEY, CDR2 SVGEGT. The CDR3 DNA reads TGTGCCAGCAGTTATTACAGGGCCTACAATGAGCAGTTCTTC. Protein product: CASSYYRAYNEQFF.

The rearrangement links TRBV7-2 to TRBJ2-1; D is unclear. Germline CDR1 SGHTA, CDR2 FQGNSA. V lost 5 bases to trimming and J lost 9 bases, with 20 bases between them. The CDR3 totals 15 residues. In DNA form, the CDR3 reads TGTGCCAGCAGCCCACTTACTTGGCAGTGGAGTGAGCAGTTCTTC. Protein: CASSPLTWQWSEQFF.

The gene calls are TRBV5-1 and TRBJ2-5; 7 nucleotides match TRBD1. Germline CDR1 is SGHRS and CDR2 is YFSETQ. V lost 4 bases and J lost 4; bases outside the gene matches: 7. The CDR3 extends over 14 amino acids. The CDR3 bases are TGCGCCAGCAGCCAACAGGGGACCGCAGAGACCCAGTACTTC. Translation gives CASSQQGTAETQYF.

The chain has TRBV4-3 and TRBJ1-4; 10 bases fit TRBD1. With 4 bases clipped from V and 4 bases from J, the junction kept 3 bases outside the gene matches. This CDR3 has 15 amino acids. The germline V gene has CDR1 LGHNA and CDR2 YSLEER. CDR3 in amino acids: CASSLDRGRNEKLFF. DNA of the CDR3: TGCGCCAGCAGCCTAGACAGGGGGCGTAATGAAAAACTGTTTTTT.

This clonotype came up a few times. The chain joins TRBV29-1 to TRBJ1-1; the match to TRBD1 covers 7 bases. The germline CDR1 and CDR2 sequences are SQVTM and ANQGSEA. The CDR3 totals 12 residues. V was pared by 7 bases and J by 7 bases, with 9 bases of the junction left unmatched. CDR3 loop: CSARRQGSEAFF. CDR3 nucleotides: TGCAGCGCCCGACGACAGGGTAGTGAAGCTTTCTTT.

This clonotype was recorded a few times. The CDR3 DNA follows: TGCGCCAGCAGCCCTACCTACGGGGGCCTTCTGAGCTCCTACGAGCAGTACTTC. Protein product: CASSPTYGGLLSSYEQYF. The V gene is TRBV4-3, the J gene TRBJ2-7, with D perhaps TRBD1 or TRBD2 (6 bases each). The CDR3 sequence is 18 residues long. Germline V lookup: CDR1 LGHNA, CDR2 YSLEER. V was shortened by 4 bases and J by 0 bases, with 22 bases between the two germline ends.

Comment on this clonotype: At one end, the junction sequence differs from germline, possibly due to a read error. The CDR3 loop is CASIYLNNDEQFF. In DNA form, the CDR3 reads TGTGCCAGCATTTACCTGAATAACGATGAGCAGTTCTTC. The chain is built from TRBV6-6 and TRBJ2-1; no clear D. The CDR3 covers 13 residues. Germline CDR1 MNHNY, CDR2 SVGAGI (reference sequence).

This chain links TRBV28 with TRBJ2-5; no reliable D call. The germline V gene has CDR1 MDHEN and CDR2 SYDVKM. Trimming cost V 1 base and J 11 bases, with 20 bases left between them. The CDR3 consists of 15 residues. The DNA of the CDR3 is TGTGCCAGCAGTTTATTCGGACGTGGTTGGAATGAGCAGTACTTC. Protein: CASSLFGRGWNEQYF.

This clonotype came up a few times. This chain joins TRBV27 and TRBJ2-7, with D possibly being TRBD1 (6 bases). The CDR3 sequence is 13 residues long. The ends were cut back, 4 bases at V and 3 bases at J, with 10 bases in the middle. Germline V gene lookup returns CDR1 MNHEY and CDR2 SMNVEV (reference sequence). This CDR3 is CASSYRANYEQYF. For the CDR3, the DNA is TGTGCCAGCAGTTACAGGGCTAACTACGAGCAGTACTTC.

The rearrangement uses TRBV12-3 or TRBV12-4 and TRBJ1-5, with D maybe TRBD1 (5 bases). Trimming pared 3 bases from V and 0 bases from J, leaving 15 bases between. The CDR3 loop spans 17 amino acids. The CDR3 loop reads CASSFGGTVYSNQPQHF. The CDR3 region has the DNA TGTGCCAGCAGTTTTGGCGGGACGGTATATAGCAATCAGCCCCAGCATTTT.

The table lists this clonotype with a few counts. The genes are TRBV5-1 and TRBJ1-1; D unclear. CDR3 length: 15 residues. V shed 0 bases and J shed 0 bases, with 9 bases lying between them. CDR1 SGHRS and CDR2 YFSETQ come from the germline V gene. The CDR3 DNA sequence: TGCGCCAGCAGCTTGGCCAAATTCCTGAACACTGAAGCTTTCTTT. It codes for CASSLAKFLNTEAFF.

This CDR3 is CASSQDSSVGRRDYGYTF. The CDR3 coding sequence is TGTGCCAGCAGCCAAGATAGTTCAGTCGGCAGGAGAGATTATGGCTACACCTTC. The genes are TRBV4-2 and TRBJ1-2; D is unclear. Germline CDR1 and CDR2: LGHNA and YNFKEQ. V lost 0 bases, J lost 5 bases, and 22 bases lay in between. The CDR3 runs to 18 residues.

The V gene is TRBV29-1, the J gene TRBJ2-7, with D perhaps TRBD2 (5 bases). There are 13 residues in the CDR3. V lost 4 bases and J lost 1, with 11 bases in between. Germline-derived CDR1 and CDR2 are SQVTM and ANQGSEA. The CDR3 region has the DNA TGCAGCGTTGGAGACTATATTTCCTACGAGCAGTACTTC. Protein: CSVGDYISYEQYF.

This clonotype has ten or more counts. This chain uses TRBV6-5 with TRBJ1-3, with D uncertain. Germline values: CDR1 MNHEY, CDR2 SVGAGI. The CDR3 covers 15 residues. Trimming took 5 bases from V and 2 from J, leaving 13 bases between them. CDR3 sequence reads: CASSTGPSPGNTIYF. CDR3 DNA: TGTGCCAGCAGTACGGGCCCTAGCCCTGGAAACACCATATATTTT.

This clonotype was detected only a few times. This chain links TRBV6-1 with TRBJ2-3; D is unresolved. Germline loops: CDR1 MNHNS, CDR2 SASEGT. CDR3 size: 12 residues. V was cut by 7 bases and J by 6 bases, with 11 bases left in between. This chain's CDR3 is CASTLYSDTQYF. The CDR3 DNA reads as TGTGCCAGCACCCTATACAGCGATACGCAGTATTTT.

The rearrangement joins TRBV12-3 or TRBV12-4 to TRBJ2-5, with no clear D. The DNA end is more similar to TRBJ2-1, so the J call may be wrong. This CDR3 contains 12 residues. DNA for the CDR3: TGTGCCAGCAGTTTGTACGCGGAGACCCAGTTCTTC. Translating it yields CASSLYAETQFF.